This passage covers 20 T cell receptor beta chains from one sample sequenced in a study of shared clonotypes between healthy human individuals. Clones were read by immunoSEQ multiplex PCR, and TCRdb kept only the in-frame ones, dropping some. Of roughly 490,000 clones in the sample, around 80% were seen once. The specimen was PBMCs. These receptors all come from a woman aged 40-49 years in good health. Some clones in this sample may be carry-over from other donors' samples.

The J gene is TRBJ2-5, the V gene TRBV25-1; 8 positions agree with TRBD2. The J call may be incorrect, as the DNA end agrees better with TRBJ2-7. Germline V gives CDR1 MGHDK, CDR2 SYGVNS. This CDR3 is 15 amino acids long. The CDR3 DNA sequence: TGTGCCAGCAGTGCACCAGGTGGGACTAGGAGCGAGCAGTACTTC. Protein: CASSAPGGTRSEQYF.

This chain links TRBV6-1 with TRBJ2-1; D remains ambiguous. This CDR3 has 17 amino acids. CDR1 MNHNS and CDR2 SASEGT come from the germline V gene. V was cut by 2 bases and J by 2 bases, with 16 bases left in between. This chain's CDR3 is CASSEPSPKRAYNEQFF. In DNA, the CDR3 is TGTGCCAGCAGTGAACCCTCCCCCAAAAGGGCCTACAATGAGCAGTTCTTC.

This clone appeared a few times. V is TRBV7-9 and J is TRBJ1-4; unclear D gene. Trimming removed 5 bases from V and 8 bases from J, with 9 bases in between. CDR3 length: 12 residues. In germline, CDR1 is SEHNR, CDR2 FQNEAQ (reference sequence). The CDR3 spells CASSLSGEKLFF. CDR3 sequence (DNA): TGTGCCAGCAGCCTAAGCGGGGAAAAACTGTTTTTT.

As regards this clone: A much larger clone differs by one base, so this may be a read error. As the CDR3 is not closed by the conserved phenylalanine or tryptophan, this likely results from a read error. The chain couples TRBV29-1 to TRBJ1-1, with D perhaps matching TRBD1 (6 bases). The germline CDR1 and CDR2 sequences are SQVTM and ANQGSEA. The CDR3 length is 14 residues. V dropped 4 bases and J dropped 1 base, with 13 bases sitting between them. CDR3 residues: CSVATGAANTEAFL. In DNA form, the CDR3 reads TGCAGCGTTGCCACGGGGGCAGCGAACACTGAAGCTTTCCTT.

The chain is built from TRBV4-2 and TRBJ2-2, with D hard to call. Germline loops: CDR1 LGHNA, CDR2 YNFKEQ. This CDR3 contains 15 residues. V was shortened by 1 base and J by 3 bases, with 9 bases between the two germline ends. The CDR3, as DNA: TGTGCCAGCAGCCAAGGGGCCCCATACACCGGGGAGCTGTTTTTT. Protein sequence: CASSQGAPYTGELFF.

The sample holds many counts of this clone. V and J are TRBV27 and TRBJ2-5; no reliable D call. This CDR3 is built from 13 residues. Germline V gene lookup returns CDR1 MNHEY and CDR2 SMNVEV (reference sequence). Trimming pared 6 bases from V and 2 bases from J, leaving 10 bases between. The CDR3 region is CASRVRGQETQYF. The CDR3 DNA reads as TGTGCCAGCAGAGTTCGCGGACAAGAGACCCAGTACTTC.

This chain connects TRBV25-1 to TRBJ2-7; 7 bases fit TRBD2. CDR3 length: 15 residues. CDR1 and CDR2 (germline): MGHDK, SYGVNS. Trimming at V came to 4 bases and at J to 3 bases, leaving 9 bases not matched to a gene. This CDR3 reads CASSGTFGTNYEQYF. The CDR3 DNA sequence: TGTGCCAGCAGTGGAACTTTCGGGACTAACTACGAGCAGTACTTC.

This chain links TRBV5-1 with TRBJ2-7; 7 nucleotides agree with TRBD1. V shed 2 bases, J shed 2 bases, and the junction held 4 bases outside the gene matches. The length of the CDR3 is 14 residues. Per the germline V gene, CDR1 is SGHRS and CDR2 is YFSETQ. CDR3 DNA sequence: TGCGCCAGCAGCTTTGAGGGACAGACCTACGAGCAGTACTTC. Residues: CASSFEGQTYEQYF.

In its sample, this clone was seen a few times. J is TRBJ2-3 and V is TRBV5-1; 10 bases line up with TRBD2. CDR3 length: 16 amino acids. V lost 3 bases, J lost 5 bases, and 9 bases stayed unmatched. Germline-derived CDR1 and CDR2 are SGHRS and YFSETQ. The CDR3: CASSSGALAGEDTQYF. CDR3 bases: TGCGCCAGCAGCTCCGGTGCCCTAGCGGGAGAAGATACGCAGTATTTT.

This rearrangement joins TRBV5-4 to TRBJ2-5; D perhaps matches TRBD2 (7 bases). This CDR3 is 15 amino acids long. Trimming took 3 bases from V and 3 from J, leaving 15 bases between them. Germline values: CDR1 SGHNT, CDR2 YYREEE (reference sequence). The CDR3 region has the DNA TGTGCCAGCAGCTGGGGGGGCCTAGGGGAAGAGACCCAGTACTTC. Its protein is CASSWGGLGEETQYF.

The chain couples TRBV6-6 to TRBJ2-5, with D unresolved. The J call may be incorrect, as the DNA end agrees better with TRBJ2-7. This CDR3 is 11 amino acids long. The V gene's germline CDR1 is MNHNY and CDR2 SVGAGI (reference sequence). The CDR3, as DNA: TGTGCCAGCAGTTATACCTACGAGCAGTACTTC. Amino acids: CASSYTYEQYF.

This clone was counted only a few times. The chain uses TRBV19 and TRBJ2-1; a weak D match, TRBD1 (6 bases). The V gene's germline CDR1 is LNHDA and CDR2 SQIVND (reference sequence). Trimming cost V 5 bases and J 0 bases, with 14 bases left between them. There are 16 residues in the CDR3. The DNA for the CDR3 is TGTGCCAGTAGTGGACAGTTCGAAAGCTCCTACAATGAGCAGTTCTTC. Amino acid sequence: CASSGQFESSYNEQFF.

This clone has just one count. The rearrangement links TRBV30 to TRBJ1-2; D is perhaps TRBD1 (5 bases). V lost 5 bases and J lost 4, with 8 bases in between. The germline V gene has CDR1 GTSNPN and CDR2 SVGIG (reference sequence). The CDR3 sequence is 11 residues long. CDR3 DNA: TGTGCCTGGGGGGGGTCCTATGGCTACACCTTC. Amino acids: CAWGGSYGYTF.

The V gene is TRBV7-3, the J gene TRBJ2-1, with TRBD2 identical over 7 bases. CDR1 and CDR2 from the germline V gene are SGHTA and FQGTGA. The CDR3 has 14 amino acids. V lost 2 bases to trimming and J lost 5 bases; unmatched junction nucleotides: 3. CDR3 DNA: TGTGCCAGCAGCTTAGGGGGACTAAACAATGAGCAGTTCTTC. This sequence encodes CASSLGGLNNEQFF.

The rearrangement links TRBV5-5 to TRBJ2-7; 9 bases align to TRBD1. Germline assignment: CDR1 SGHKS and CDR2 YYEKEE (reference sequence). The J segment lost 4 bases and the V segment lost 3 bases, leaving 11 bases of the junction unmatched. CDR3 size: 16 residues. CDR3 residues: CASSYPGQGFKYEQYF. CDR3 bases: TGTGCCAGCAGCTACCCAGGACAGGGGTTTAAGTACGAGCAGTACTTC. The full variable domain, rest sourced from reference TRBV5-5 and TRBJ2-7, is DAGVTQSPTHLIKTRGQQVTLRCSPISGHKSVSWYQQVLGQGPQFIFQYYEKEERGRGNFPDRFSARQFPNYSSELNVNALLLGDSALYLCASSYPGQGFKYEQYFGPGTRLTVT.

Here the CDR3 reads CASSQGPYEQYF. The CDR3 DNA reads TGTGCCAGCAGCCAAGGGCCCTACGAGCAGTACTTC. This sequence joins TRBV4-2 and TRBJ2-7, with D uncertain. Looked up from germline, CDR1 is LGHNA and CDR2 is YNFKEQ. This CDR3 spans 12 amino acids. With 1 base removed from V and 2 bases from J, the gap between germline ends came to 3 bases.

This chain connects TRBV9 to TRBJ2-7; TRBD1 aligns across 9 bases. The V gene's germline CDR1 is SGDLS and CDR2 YYNGEE. Losses at the gene ends were 3 bases for V and 4 bases for J; bases not matched to a gene: 5. CDR3 length equals 14 residues. The CDR3 coding sequence is TGTGCCAGCAGCGCTTCGGGACAGGGATACGAGCAGTACTTC. This codes for CASSASGQGYEQYF.

In this sample, this clone turned up a few times. The likely explanation is a read error, given a far larger clone one base away. Other DNA sequences of this sample code for an identical CDR3. The V call is TRBV4-1, the J call TRBJ1-5; the D is unclear. V was shortened by 0 bases and J by 1 base, with 10 bases between the two germline ends. Germline loops: CDR1 MGHRA, CDR2 YSYEKL. The CDR3 consists of 16 residues. CDR3 in DNA: TGCGCCAGCAGCCAAGACGGAGGTTGGAGCAATCAGCCCCAGCATTTT. Translating it yields CASSQDGGWSNQPQHF.

This chain links TRBV7-9 with TRBJ2-3; TRBD2 aligns across 11 bases. V lost 2 bases and J lost 9; bases outside the gene matches: 7. Germline V lookup: CDR1 SEHNR, CDR2 FQNEAQ (reference sequence). The CDR3 is 15 amino acids. The CDR3 spells CASSLQLAGVETQYF. The CDR3, as DNA: TGTGCCAGCAGCTTACAACTAGCGGGAGTCGAAACGCAGTATTTT.

The CDR3 DNA reads TGTGCCAGCAGTTACCCCCCGCCGCTGCGGGAGCAGTACTTC. Translating it yields CASSYPPPLREQYF. The V and J genes are TRBV6-6 and TRBJ2-7, with D unresolved. Germline CDR1 MNHNY, CDR2 SVGAGI (reference sequence). This CDR3 is 14 amino acids long. Trimming stripped 2 bases from V and 7 bases from J, with 15 bases between.